Below, 2 T cell receptor beta chains from the same sample are listed, as sequenced in a study of T cell responses to AZD1222 COVID-19 vaccine (dated by TCRdb to about 2021). The library was made by the immunoSEQ multiplex PCR assay. Not all clones reach the TCRdb copy of this immuneACCESS table, which keeps in-frame sequences only. Checked studies attribute under half of the gap to unresolved V genes and leave the rest unexplained. Across this sample there are 150,000 to 200,000 clones, with 80% to 90% seen only once. The ten largest clones take up 6.1% of the sample. The sample's time point label, decoded: baseline before first vaccination. This sample comprised peripheral blood, obtained on day 0 of AZD1222 vaccination. Receptors originate from an adult in good health.

The V call is TRBV7-9, the J call TRBJ1-2, with D maybe TRBD1 (6 bases). This CDR3 has 14 amino acids. CDR1 and CDR2 from the germline V gene are SEHNR and FQNEAQ (reference sequence). V dropped 2 bases and J dropped 4 bases, with 11 bases sitting between them. The CDR3 sequence: CASSLIDRSYGYTF. CDR3 coding DNA: TGTGCCAGCAGCTTAATAGACAGGTCCTATGGCTACACCTTC.

The V and J genes are TRBV27 and TRBJ2-1; D is unresolved. This CDR3 comprises 14 residues. V lost 4 bases and J lost 0, with 7 bases in between. Germline V gene data show CDR1 as MNHEY and CDR2 as SMNVEV (reference sequence). The CDR3 DNA reads as TGTGCCAGCAGTTCTCATCCCTCCTACAATGAGCAGTTCTTC. Translation: CASSSHPSYNEQFF.